This T cell receptor beta chain was found in a study of shared clonotypes between healthy human individuals. The assay ran at deep level. Libraries were prepared by immunoSEQ multiplex PCR; TCRdb keeps only in-frame clonotypes and omits some of them. The table lists around 550,000 clones, approximately 95% of them singletons. The study's findings and limits: The study generally estimated greater richness for naive than memory subsets.

The CDR3 contains 13 residues. V was shortened by 11 bases and J by 3 bases, with 13 bases between the two germline ends. Germline lookup yields CDR1 MDHEN and CDR2 SYDVKM. Regarding this clone: The antigen remains undetermined.

The sample was naive CD4+ T cells sorted from blood. Indicated subset: CD45RA+ positively selected. The clonotype originates from a woman aged 25 to 39 in good health. This chain links TRBV28 with TRBJ1-4, with a weak D call TRBD1 (5 bases). In nucleotides, the CDR3 is TGTGCCTCGTACGGGACGCCTAATGAAAAACTGTTTTTT. Translation: CASYGTPNEKLFF.